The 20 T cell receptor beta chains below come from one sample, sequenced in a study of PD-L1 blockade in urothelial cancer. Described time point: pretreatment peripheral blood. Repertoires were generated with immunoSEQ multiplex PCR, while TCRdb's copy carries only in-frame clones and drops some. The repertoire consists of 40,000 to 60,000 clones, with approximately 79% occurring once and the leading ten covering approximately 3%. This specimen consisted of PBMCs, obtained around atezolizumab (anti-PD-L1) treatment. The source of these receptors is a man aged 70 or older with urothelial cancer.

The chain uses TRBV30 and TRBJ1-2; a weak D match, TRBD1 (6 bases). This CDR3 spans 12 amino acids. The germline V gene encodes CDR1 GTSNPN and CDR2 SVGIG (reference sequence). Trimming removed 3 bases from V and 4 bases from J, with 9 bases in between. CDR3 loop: CAWRADSYGYTF. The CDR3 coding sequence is TGTGCCTGGAGGGCGGACAGCTATGGCTACACCTTC.

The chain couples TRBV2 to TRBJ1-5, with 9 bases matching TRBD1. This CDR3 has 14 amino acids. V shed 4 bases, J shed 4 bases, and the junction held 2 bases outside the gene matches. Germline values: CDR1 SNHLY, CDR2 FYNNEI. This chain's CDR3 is CASSVGQGNQPQHF. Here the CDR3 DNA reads TGTGCCAGCAGTGTGGGACAGGGAAATCAGCCCCAGCATTTT.

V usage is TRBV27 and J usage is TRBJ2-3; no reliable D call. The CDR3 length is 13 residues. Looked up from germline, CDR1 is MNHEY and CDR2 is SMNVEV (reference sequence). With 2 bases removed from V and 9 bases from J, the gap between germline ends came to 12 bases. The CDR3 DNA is TGTGCCAGCAGTTTAGGAGCGTCCCGGACGCAGTATTTT. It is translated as CASSLGASRTQYF.

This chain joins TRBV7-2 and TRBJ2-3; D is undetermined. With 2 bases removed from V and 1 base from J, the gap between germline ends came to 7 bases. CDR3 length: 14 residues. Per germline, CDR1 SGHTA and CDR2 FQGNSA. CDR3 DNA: TGTGCCAGCAGCTTACAGTTCGGCACAGATACGCAGTATTTT. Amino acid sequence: CASSLQFGTDTQYF.

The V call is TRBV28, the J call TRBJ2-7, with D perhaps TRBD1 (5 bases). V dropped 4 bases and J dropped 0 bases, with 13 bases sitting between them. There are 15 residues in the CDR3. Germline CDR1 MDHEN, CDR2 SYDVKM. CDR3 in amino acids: CASSSLTDSSYEQYF. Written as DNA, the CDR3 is TGTGCCAGCAGTTCCCTGACAGACTCCTCCTACGAGCAGTACTTC. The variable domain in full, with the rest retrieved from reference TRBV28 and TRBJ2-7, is DVKVTQSSRYLVKRTGEKVFLECVQDMDHENMFWYRQDPGLGLRLIYFSYDVKMKEKGDIPEGYSVSREKKERFSLILESASTNQTSMYLCASSSLTDSSYEQYFGPGTRLTVT.

CDR3 in DNA: TGTGCCAGCAGTTACGACAGGGTTGGCGGCTACACCTTC. Protein product: CASSYDRVGGYTF. The chain couples TRBV6-5 to TRBJ1-2; TRBD1 agrees at 7 bases. This CDR3 is built from 13 residues. Germline assignment: CDR1 MNHEY and CDR2 SVGAGI. J gave up 8 bases and V 2 bases, and 5 bases lay outside the gene matches.

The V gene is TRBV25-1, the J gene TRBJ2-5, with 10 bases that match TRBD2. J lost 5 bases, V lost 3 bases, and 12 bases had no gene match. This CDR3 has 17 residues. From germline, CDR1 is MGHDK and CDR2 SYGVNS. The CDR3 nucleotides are TGTGCCAGCAGTGACCTGACTAGCGGGCCAATGGGGGAGACCCAGTACTTC. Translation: CASSDLTSGPMGETQYF.

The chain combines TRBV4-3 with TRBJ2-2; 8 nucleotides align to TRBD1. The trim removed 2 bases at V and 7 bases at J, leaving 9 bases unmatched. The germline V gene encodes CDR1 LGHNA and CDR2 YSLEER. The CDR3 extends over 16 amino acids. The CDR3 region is CASSQNVGQAGGELFF. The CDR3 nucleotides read TGCGCCAGCAGCCAAAATGTGGGACAGGCGGGCGGGGAGCTGTTTTTT.

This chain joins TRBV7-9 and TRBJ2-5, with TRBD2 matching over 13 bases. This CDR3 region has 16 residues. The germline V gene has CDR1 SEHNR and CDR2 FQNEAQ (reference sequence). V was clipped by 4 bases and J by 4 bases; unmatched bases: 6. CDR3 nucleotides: TGTGCCAGCAGCTCGCGGACTAGCGGGAGCACAGAGACCCAGTACTTC. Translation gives CASSSRTSGSTETQYF.

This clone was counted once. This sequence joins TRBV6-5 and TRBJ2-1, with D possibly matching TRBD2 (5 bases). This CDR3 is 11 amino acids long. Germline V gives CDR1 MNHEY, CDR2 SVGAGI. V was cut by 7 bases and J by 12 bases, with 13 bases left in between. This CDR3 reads CASTSRGTQFF. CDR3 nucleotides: TGTGCCAGCACCTCCCGGGGAACGCAGTTCTTC.

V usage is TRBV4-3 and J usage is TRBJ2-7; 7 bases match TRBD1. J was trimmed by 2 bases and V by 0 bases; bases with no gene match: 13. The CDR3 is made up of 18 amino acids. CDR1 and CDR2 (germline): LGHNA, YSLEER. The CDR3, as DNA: TGCGCCAGCAGCCAAGATTGGAGTAAAAGACAGGGAACCTACGAGCAGTACTTC. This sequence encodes CASSQDWSKRQGTYEQYF.

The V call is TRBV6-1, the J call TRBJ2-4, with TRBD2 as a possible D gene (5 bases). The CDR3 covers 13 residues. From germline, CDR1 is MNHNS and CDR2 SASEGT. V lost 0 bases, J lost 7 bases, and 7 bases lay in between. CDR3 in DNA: TGTGCCAGCAGTGAAGCTGGGAGTAACATTCAGTACTTC. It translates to CASSEAGSNIQYF.

CDR3 DNA: TGTGCCAGCAGTGAATCGGGAAGGACTAACTATGGCTACACCTTC. This codes for CASSESGRTNYGYTF. The rearrangement uses TRBV25-1 and TRBJ1-2; no clear D gene. Looked up from germline, CDR1 is MGHDK and CDR2 is SYGVNS. V gave up 1 base and J gave up 0 bases, with 9 bases separating them. The CDR3 extends over 15 amino acids.

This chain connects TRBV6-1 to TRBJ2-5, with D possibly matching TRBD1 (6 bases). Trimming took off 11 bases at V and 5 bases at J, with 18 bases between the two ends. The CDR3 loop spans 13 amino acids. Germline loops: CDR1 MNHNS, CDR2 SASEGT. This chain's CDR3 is CAARDIFKETQYF. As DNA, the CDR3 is TGTGCCGCAAGGGACATTTTCAAGGAGACCCAGTACTTC.

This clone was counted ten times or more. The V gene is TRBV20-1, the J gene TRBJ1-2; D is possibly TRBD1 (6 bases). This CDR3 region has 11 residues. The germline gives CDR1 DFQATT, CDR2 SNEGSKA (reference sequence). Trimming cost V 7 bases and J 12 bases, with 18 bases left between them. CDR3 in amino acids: CSVQQGGLNTF. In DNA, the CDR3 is TGCAGTGTCCAACAGGGTGGGTTAAACACCTTC.

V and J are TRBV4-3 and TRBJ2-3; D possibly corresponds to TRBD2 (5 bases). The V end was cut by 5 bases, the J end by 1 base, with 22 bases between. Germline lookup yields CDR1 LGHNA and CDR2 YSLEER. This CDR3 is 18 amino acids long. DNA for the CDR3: TGCGCCAGCAGCGCACACCTTCTTGGGAAAGCGGGCACAGATACGCAGTATTTT. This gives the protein CASSAHLLGKAGTDTQYF.

The CDR3 DNA follows: TGTGCCAGCAGCTTGGCTACAGGGAAGGGTGGCTACACCTTC. Translation gives CASSLATGKGGYTF. The chain links TRBV7-2 to TRBJ1-2; weak D call: TRBD1 (6 bases). The germline gives CDR1 SGHTA, CDR2 FQGNSA. Trimming left V 3 bases short and J 7 bases short, with 15 bases between. CDR3 size: 14 residues.

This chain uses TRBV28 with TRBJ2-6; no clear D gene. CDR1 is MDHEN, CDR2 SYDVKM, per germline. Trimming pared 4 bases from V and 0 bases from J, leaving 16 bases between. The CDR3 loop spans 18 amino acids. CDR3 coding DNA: TGTGCCAGCAGTTCCGTGGGCCAGACGAGCTCTGGGGCCAACGTCCTGACTTTC. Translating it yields CASSSVGQTSSGANVLTF.

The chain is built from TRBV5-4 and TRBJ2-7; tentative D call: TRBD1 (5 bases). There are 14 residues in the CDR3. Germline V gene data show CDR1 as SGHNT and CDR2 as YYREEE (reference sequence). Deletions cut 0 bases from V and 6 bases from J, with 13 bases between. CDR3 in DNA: TGTGCCAGCAGCTTGGCAGGGCTAGGGGCCGAGCAGTACTTC. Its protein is CASSLAGLGAEQYF.

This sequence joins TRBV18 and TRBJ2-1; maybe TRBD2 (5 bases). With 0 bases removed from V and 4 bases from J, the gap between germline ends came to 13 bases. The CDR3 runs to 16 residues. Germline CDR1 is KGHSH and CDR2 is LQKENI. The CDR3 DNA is TGTGCCAGCTCACCACCGAGCGGTATGAGATACAATGAGCAGTTCTTC. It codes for CASSPPSGMRYNEQFF.